Following are 25 T cell receptor beta chains from one sample sequenced in a study of CD8 T cells in Susac syndrome. After extraction with the RNeasy kit, roughly 0.5 to 1 ug of the RNA was reverse transcribed using random hexamers. TCRdb re-derived calls from the immunoSEQ multiplex PCR reads in MiXCR, one entry per CDR3 protein. The sample yields about 190,000 distinct CDR3 sequences, around 90% seen once. Sequenced input: CD4+ T cells from PBMCs. All receptors come from a human donor with Susac syndrome.

V gene TRBV5-1 combines with J gene TRBJ2-4, with D perhaps matching TRBD1 (6 bases). Per germline, CDR1 SGHRS and CDR2 YFSETQ. The CDR3 covers 14 residues. The V end lost 3 bases, the J end lost 8 bases, and 15 bases lay between the germline ends. The CDR3 region is CASSSPGERDIQYF. CDR3 sequence (DNA): TGCGCCAGCAGCTCCCCAGGGGAACGAGACATTCAGTACTTC.

The genes are TRBV6-2 or TRBV6-3 and TRBJ2-7, with D possibly being TRBD2 (7 bases). V lost 10 bases, J lost 4 bases, and 17 bases lay in between. Germline V gene data show CDR1 as MNHEY and CDR2 as SVGEGT. The CDR3 extends over 13 amino acids. CDR3 residues: CATRWGGRYEQYF. The CDR3 DNA reads TGTGCCACCCGGTGGGGGGGCAGGTACGAGCAGTACTTC.

J is TRBJ1-5 and V is TRBV7-2; no clear D. Germline V gives CDR1 SGHTA, CDR2 FQGNSA. The CDR3 covers 15 residues. Trimming removed 3 bases at V and 3 bases at J, with 12 bases between. The CDR3 loop is CASSFWAGSNQPQHF. For the CDR3, the DNA is TGTGCCAGCAGCTTCTGGGCAGGATCCAATCAGCCCCAGCATTTT.

The V call is TRBV5-6, the J call TRBJ2-7, with 9 bases matching TRBD1. Germline V gene data show CDR1 as SGHDT and CDR2 as YYEEEE. This CDR3 is 15 amino acids long. The trim removed 4 bases at V and 3 bases at J, leaving 8 bases unmatched. The CDR3 region has the DNA TGTGCCAGCAGCGCTTCGGGACAGGGAGTCTACGAGCAGTACTTC. This translates into CASSASGQGVYEQYF. Together with reference TRBV5-6 and TRBJ2-7, the CDR3 gives the full variable domain: DAGVTQSPTHLIKTRGQQVTLRCSPKSGHDTVSWYQQALGQGPQFIFQYYEEEERQRGNFPDRFSGHQFPNYSSELNVNALLLGDSALYLCASSASGQGVYEQYFGPGTRLTVT.

The gene calls are TRBV20-1 and TRBJ2-7; 11 nucleotides agree with TRBD2. The CDR3 length is 16 residues. Germline V gene data show CDR1 as DFQATT and CDR2 as SNEGSKA (reference sequence). V trimming: 5 bases; J trimming: 2 bases; junction bases outside the gene matches: 11. The CDR3 is CSAPTHSSGRPYEQYF. The DNA of the CDR3 is TGCAGTGCTCCCACACACTCTAGCGGGAGGCCCTACGAGCAGTACTTC.

V and J are TRBV10-3 and TRBJ2-5, with D unclear. Germline CDR1 is ENHRY and CDR2 is SYGVKD. V was clipped by 8 bases and J by 0 bases, with 7 bases between them. The CDR3 consists of 12 residues. CDR3 loop: CAIGQDQETQYF. CDR3 DNA: TGTGCCATCGGGCAGGACCAAGAGACCCAGTACTTC.

The chain recombines TRBV6-1 with TRBJ1-3; D gene unclear. Germline V gene lookup returns CDR1 MNHNS and CDR2 SASEGT. The V and J ends lost 8 bases and 4 bases respectively, with 12 bases between them. The CDR3 totals 13 residues. CDR3 loop: CASYGVNGNTIYF. In nucleotides, the CDR3 is TGTGCCAGCTATGGGGTGAACGGAAACACCATATATTTT.

This clonotype was observed once. The V and J genes are TRBV7-8 and TRBJ1-6, with a weak D call TRBD1 (6 bases). V lost 1 base, J lost 8 bases, and 9 bases lay in between. There are 14 residues in the CDR3. Germline V lookup: CDR1 SGHVS, CDR2 FQNEAQ. DNA of the CDR3: TGTGCCAGCAGCTTAGACAGGGTCGATTCACCCCTCCACTTT. It translates to CASSLDRVDSPLHF.

Only a few counts were recorded for this clonotype. The J gene is TRBJ2-7, the V gene TRBV29-1; TRBD1 matches at 7 bases. The germline CDR1 and CDR2 sequences are SQVTM and ANQGSEA. This CDR3 comprises 13 residues. CDR3 sequence (DNA): TGCAGTGTGTACCGGGACAGCTCCTACGAGCAGTACTTC. Its translation is CSVYRDSSYEQYF.

The rearrangement uses TRBV20-1 and TRBJ2-3; a weak D match, TRBD2 (6 bases). The V gene's germline CDR1 is DFQATT and CDR2 SNEGSKA (reference sequence). This CDR3 is 14 amino acids long. Trimming removed 3 bases from V and 0 bases from J, with 10 bases in between. The CDR3 DNA follows: TGCAGTGCTAGTCCCAGCGGGAGCACAGATACGCAGTATTTT. Translating it yields CSASPSGSTDTQYF.

J is TRBJ2-3 and V is TRBV19; TRBD2 might be the D (6 bases). This CDR3 spans 14 amino acids. V was trimmed by 10 bases and J by 5 bases, leaving 19 bases between them. Germline loops: CDR1 LNHDA, CDR2 SQIVND (reference sequence). CDR3 protein: CATLGGDVVDTQYF. CDR3 in DNA: TGTGCCACCCTCGGGGGAGACGTTGTAGATACGCAGTATTTT.

V is TRBV30 and J is TRBJ2-2; D not resolved. The CDR3 runs 11 residues. Trimming shortened V by 1 base and J by 6 bases, and 3 bases separated the two germline ends. Germline values: CDR1 GTSNPN, CDR2 SVGIG (reference sequence). CDR3 sequence reads: CAWSESGELFF. The CDR3 DNA reads as TGTGCCTGGAGTGAGTCCGGGGAGCTGTTTTTT.

This clonotype was detected only once. This chain links TRBV18 with TRBJ2-3; D call uncertain. The CDR3 extends over 13 amino acids. Trimming removed 5 bases at V and 1 base at J, with 7 bases between. The germline V gene encodes CDR1 KGHSH and CDR2 LQKENI. CDR3 protein: CASSNPGTDTQYF. The CDR3 DNA reads as TGTGCCAGCTCAAACCCGGGCACAGATACGCAGTATTTT.

The gene calls are TRBV18 and TRBJ2-7; no firm D call. The CDR3 runs to 14 residues. Germline lookup yields CDR1 KGHSH and CDR2 LQKENI. Trimming cost V 4 bases and J 0 bases, with 10 bases left between them. CDR3 loop: CASSRTLSSYEQYF. The DNA for the CDR3 is TGTGCCAGCTCACGGACGTTGAGCTCCTACGAGCAGTACTTC. Using reference TRBV18 and TRBJ2-7 for the parts outside the CDR3, the full variable domain is NAGVMQNPRHLVRRRGQEARLRCSPMKGHSHVYWYRQLPEEGLKFMVYLQKENIIDESGMPKERFSAEFPKEGPSILRIQQVVRGDSAAYFCASSRTLSSYEQYFGPGTRLTVT.

The chain joins TRBV5-1 to TRBJ2-3; 8 bases are a match to TRBD2. Per the germline V gene, CDR1 is SGHRS and CDR2 is YFSETQ. The CDR3 is 17 amino acids. Trimming at V came to 5 bases and at J to 0 bases, leaving 11 bases not matched to a gene. The CDR3 loop is CASSFSSGGTSTDTQYF. CDR3 nucleotides: TGCGCCAGCAGTTTCTCAAGCGGGGGCACTAGCACAGATACGCAGTATTTT.

The chain couples TRBV9 to TRBJ2-1; perhaps TRBD2 as D (5 bases). This CDR3 is built from 15 residues. V shed 3 bases and J shed 8 bases, with 18 bases lying between them. Germline assignment: CDR1 SGDLS and CDR2 YYNGEE. CDR3 bases: TGTGCCAGCAGCGCGTGGACTCCCACCGCCGATGAGCAGTTCTTC. It is translated as CASSAWTPTADEQFF.

This chain connects TRBV4-1 to TRBJ1-5; D not resolved. This CDR3 comprises 12 residues. The V end was cut by 0 bases, the J end by 4 bases, with 1 base between. Germline V gives CDR1 MGHRA, CDR2 YSYEKL. DNA of the CDR3: TGCGCCAGCAGCCAAGAGAATCAGCCCCAGCATTTT. This codes for CASSQENQPQHF.

The chain has TRBV7-6 and TRBJ2-3; D is unresolved. Germline CDR1 and CDR2: SGHVS and FNYEAQ. This CDR3 has 15 residues. Deletions cut 2 bases from V and 2 bases from J, with 11 bases between. The CDR3 sequence: CASSLRAQPTDTQYF. The CDR3 DNA follows: TGTGCCAGCAGCTTAAGAGCGCAACCCACAGATACGCAGTATTTT. The full variable domain, its missing parts supplied by reference TRBV7-6 and TRBJ2-3, is GAGVSQSPRYKVTKRGQDVALRCDPISGHVSLYWYRQALGQGPEFLTYFNYEAQQDKSGLPNDRFSAERPEGSISTLTIQRTEQRDSAMYRCASSLRAQPTDTQYFGPGTRLTVL.

This rearrangement joins TRBV28 to TRBJ1-2; 8 bases line up with TRBD1. Germline V gives CDR1 MDHEN, CDR2 SYDVKM. V lost 4 bases, J lost 11 bases, and 9 bases stayed unmatched. The CDR3 totals 13 residues. CDR3 DNA: TGTGCCAGCAGTTCACCATCGACAGGGGAATACACCTTC. This translates into CASSSPSTGEYTF.

V is TRBV6-2 or TRBV6-3 and J is TRBJ2-7; possibly TRBD1 for D (6 bases). This CDR3 has 12 residues. The ends were cut back, 5 bases at V and 12 bases at J, with 17 bases in the middle. CDR1 MNHEY and CDR2 SVGEGT come from the germline V gene. In DNA form, the CDR3 reads TGTGCCAGCAGTCTACAGGGAAATACTCTGTACTTC. Amino acid sequence: CASSLQGNTLYF.

The rearrangement links TRBV5-1 to TRBJ2-7; 10 nucleotides agree with TRBD2. The germline V gene has CDR1 SGHRS and CDR2 YFSETQ. This CDR3 has 18 amino acids. Trimming cost V 1 base and J 2 bases; bases outside gene matches: 12. CDR3 sequence reads: CASSLTSGNRHKAYEQYF. CDR3 coding DNA: TGCGCCAGCAGCTTGACTAGCGGGAATCGGCACAAAGCCTACGAGCAGTACTTC.

V usage is TRBV11-2 and J usage is TRBJ2-7; weak D call: TRBD1 (5 bases). This CDR3 is 13 amino acids long. Germline V gene lookup returns CDR1 SGHAT and CDR2 FQNNGV. The V end lost 5 bases, the J end lost 5 bases, and 13 bases lay between the germline ends. For the CDR3, the DNA is TGTGCCAGCAGCCGGTCTACAGGTAACGAGCAGTACTTC. Its translation is CASSRSTGNEQYF.

The rearrangement links TRBV20-1 to TRBJ1-6, with 8 bases fitting TRBD1. This CDR3 has 15 amino acids. J lost 10 bases, V lost 6 bases, and 14 bases had no gene match. The germline V gene has CDR1 DFQATT and CDR2 SNEGSKA (reference sequence). The CDR3, as DNA: TGCAGTGCGCCTATGCTACCAGACAGGGGCTCACCCCTCCACTTT. It is translated as CSAPMLPDRGSPLHF.

V gene TRBV7-2 combines with J gene TRBJ2-2; the D is unclear. The CDR3 consists of 13 residues. CDR1 and CDR2 from the germline V gene are SGHTA and FQGNSA. Trimming removed 5 bases from V and 4 bases from J, with 8 bases in between. The CDR3 loop reads CASSADRTGELFF. The CDR3 DNA reads as TGTGCCAGCAGCGCTGATCGCACCGGGGAGCTGTTTTTT. The full variable domain, in which reference TRBV7-2 and TRBJ2-2 provide the parts outside the CDR3, is GAGVSQSPSNKVTEKGKDVELRCDPISGHTALYWYRQSLGQGLEFLIYFQGNSAPDKSGLPSDRFSAERTGGSVSTLTIQRTQQEDSAVYLCASSADRTGELFFGEGSRLTVL.

This clonotype has just a few counts. The chain uses TRBV4-2 and TRBJ2-7; 9 nucleotides line up with TRBD1. Germline V gene sequence: CDR1 LGHNA, CDR2 YNFKEQ. The ends lost 0 bases at V and 5 bases at J; junction bases unmatched: 5. This CDR3 is built from 15 residues. CDR3 in DNA: TGTGCCAGCAGCCAAGAAGGGACAGGGTTTCACGAGCAGTACTTC. This codes for CASSQEGTGFHEQYF.